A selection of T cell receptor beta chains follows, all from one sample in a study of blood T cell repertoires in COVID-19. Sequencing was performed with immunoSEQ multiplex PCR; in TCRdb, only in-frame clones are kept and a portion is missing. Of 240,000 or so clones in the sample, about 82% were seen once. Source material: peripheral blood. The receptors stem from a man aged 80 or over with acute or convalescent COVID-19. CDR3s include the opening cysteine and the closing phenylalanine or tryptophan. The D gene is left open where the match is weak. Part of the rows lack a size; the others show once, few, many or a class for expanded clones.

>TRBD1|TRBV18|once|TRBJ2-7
CASSPPGQGLGEQYF
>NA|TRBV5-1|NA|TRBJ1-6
CASSLTLSSYNSPLHF
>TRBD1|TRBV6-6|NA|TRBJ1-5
CASSPGQGGGGNQPQHF
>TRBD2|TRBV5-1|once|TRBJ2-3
CASSLEAGGADTQYF
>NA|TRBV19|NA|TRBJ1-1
CASSIGAGVSAEAFF
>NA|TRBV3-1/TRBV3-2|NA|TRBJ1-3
CATTGGAGGNTIYF
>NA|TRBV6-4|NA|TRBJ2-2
CASSDRSFNTGELFF
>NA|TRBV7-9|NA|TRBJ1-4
CASSPPGRGSEKLFF
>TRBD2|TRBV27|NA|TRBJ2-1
CASSTRLAGGNEQFF
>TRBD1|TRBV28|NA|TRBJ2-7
CASSSGGTGGLHLYF
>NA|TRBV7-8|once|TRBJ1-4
CASSLSETQGEKLFF
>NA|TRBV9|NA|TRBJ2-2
CASSVQVAGELFF
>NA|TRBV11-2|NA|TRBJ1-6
CASSPNQGYNSPLHF
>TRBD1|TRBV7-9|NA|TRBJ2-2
CASSPGAGQGIVLFF
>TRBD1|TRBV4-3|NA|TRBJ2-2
CASSQESRDRGLGELFF
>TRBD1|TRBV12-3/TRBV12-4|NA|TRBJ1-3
CASRGQGEYTIYF
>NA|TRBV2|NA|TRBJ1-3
CASSTGRSGNTIYF
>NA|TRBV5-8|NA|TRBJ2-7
CASSHTGEQYF
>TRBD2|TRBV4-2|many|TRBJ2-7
CASSLMTSGGLYEQYF
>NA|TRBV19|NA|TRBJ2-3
CASSIQTGTTDTQYF
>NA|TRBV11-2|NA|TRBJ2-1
CASSLSFASAAASYNEQFF
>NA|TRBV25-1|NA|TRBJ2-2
CASSPPRTGELFF